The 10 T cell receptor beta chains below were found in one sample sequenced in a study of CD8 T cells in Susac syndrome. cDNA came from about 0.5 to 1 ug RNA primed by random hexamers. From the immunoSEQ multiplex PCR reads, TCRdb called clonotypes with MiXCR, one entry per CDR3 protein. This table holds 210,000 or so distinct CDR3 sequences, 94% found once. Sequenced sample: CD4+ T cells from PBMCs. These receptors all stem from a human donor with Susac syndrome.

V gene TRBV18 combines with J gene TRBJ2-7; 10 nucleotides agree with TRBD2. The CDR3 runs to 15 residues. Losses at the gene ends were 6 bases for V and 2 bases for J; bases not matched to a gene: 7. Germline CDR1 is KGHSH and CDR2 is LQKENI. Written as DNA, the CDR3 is TGTGCCAGCTCTCGTACTAGCGGGGAGACCTACGAGCAGTACTTC. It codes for CASSRTSGETYEQYF.

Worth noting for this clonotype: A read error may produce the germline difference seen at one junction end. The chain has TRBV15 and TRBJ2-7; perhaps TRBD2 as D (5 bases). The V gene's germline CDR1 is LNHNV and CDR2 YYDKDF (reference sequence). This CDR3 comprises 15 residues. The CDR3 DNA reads TGTGCCACCAGCGGAGAAGGAGGTTGGAACTACGAGCAGTACTTC. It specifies CATSGEGGWNYEQYF. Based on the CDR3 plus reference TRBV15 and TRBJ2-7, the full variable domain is DAMVIQNPRYQVTQFGKPVTLSCSQTLNHNVMYWYQQKSSQAPKLLFHYYDKDFNNEADTPDNFQSRRPNTSFCFLDIRSPGLGDTAMYLCATSGEGGWNYEQYFGPGTRLTVT.

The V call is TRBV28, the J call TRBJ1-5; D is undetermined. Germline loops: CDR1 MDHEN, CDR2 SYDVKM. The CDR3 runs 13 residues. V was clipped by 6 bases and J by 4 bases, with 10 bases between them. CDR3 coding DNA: TGTGCCAGCAGCCCACGGACGAATCAGCCCCAGCATTTT. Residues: CASSPRTNQPQHF.

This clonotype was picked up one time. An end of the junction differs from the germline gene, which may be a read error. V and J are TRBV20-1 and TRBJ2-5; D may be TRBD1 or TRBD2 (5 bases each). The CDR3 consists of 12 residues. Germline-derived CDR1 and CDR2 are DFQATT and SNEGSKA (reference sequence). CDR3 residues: CSARGRIPLQHF. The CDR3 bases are TGCAGTGCTAGGGGACGAATCCCGCTCCAGCACTTC.

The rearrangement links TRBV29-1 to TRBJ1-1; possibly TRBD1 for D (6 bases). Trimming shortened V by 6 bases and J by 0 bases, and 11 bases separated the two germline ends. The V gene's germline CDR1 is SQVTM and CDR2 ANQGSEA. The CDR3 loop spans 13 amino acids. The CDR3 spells CSVGGQMNTEAFF. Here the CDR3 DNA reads TGCAGCGTCGGGGGCCAGATGAACACTGAAGCTTTCTTT.

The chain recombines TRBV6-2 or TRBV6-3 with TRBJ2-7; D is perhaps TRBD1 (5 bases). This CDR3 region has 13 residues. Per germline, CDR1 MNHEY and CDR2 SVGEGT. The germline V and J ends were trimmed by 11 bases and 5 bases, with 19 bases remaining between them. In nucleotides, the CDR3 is TGTGCCGCGACCAGGGTCCCCTGGGACGAGCAGTACTTC. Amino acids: CAATRVPWDEQYF.

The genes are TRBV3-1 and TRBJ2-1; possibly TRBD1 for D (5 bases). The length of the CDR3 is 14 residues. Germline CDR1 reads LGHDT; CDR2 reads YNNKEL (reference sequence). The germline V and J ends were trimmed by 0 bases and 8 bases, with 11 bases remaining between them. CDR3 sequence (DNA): TGTGCCAGCAGCCAAGATTCGCAGGGTGATGAGCAGTTCTTC. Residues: CASSQDSQGDEQFF.

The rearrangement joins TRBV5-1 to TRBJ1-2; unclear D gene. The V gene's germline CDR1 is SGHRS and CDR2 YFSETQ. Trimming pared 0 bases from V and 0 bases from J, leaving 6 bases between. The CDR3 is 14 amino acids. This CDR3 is CASSLDKTNYGYTF. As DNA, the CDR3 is TGCGCCAGCAGCTTGGATAAGACTAACTATGGCTACACCTTC.

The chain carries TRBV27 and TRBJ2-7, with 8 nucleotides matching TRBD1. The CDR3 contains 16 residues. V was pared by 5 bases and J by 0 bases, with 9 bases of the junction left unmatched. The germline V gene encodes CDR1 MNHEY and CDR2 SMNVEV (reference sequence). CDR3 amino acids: CASSPILQGASYEQYF. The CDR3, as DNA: TGTGCCAGCAGTCCCATATTGCAGGGGGCCTCCTACGAGCAGTACTTC.

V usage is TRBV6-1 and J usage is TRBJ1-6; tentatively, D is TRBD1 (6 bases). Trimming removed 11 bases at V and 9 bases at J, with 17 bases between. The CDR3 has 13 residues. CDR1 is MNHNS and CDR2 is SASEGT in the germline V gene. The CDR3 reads CAVAGGARSPLHF. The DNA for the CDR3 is TGTGCCGTCGCTGGGGGGGCGCGTTCACCCCTCCACTTT.